A selection of T cell receptor beta chains follows, all from one sample in a study of shared clonotypes between healthy human individuals. The method was immunoSEQ multiplex PCR; TCRdb's version includes in-frame clones alone and lacks a portion of them. The table lists about 700,000 clones, 92% of them singletons. The sequencing input was naive CD8+ T cells sorted from blood. The receptors were gathered from a man aged 25-45 years in good health. Both conserved end residues are part of each CDR3. D genes are given only for firm matches. Clone size, where shown, is once, few, many, or a class for clones that have expanded.

>TRBV29-1|NA|NA|TRBJ2-3|13
CSALQINTDTQYF
TGCAGCGCCCTCCAAATCAACACAGATACGCAGTATTTT
>TRBV11-2|NA|NA|TRBJ2-7|14
CASSSGGWGYEQYF
TGTGCCAGCAGCTCAGGAGGGTGGGGCTACGAGCAGTACTTC
>TRBV20-1|NA|NA|TRBJ1-1|10
CSVRETEAFF
TGCAGTGTTCGTGAGACTGAAGCTTTCTTT
>TRBV19|TRBD1|once|TRBJ2-7|14
CASSMMRDSNEQYF
TGTGCCAGTAGTATGATGAGGGACAGCAACGAGCAGTACTTC
>TRBV5-5|NA|NA|TRBJ2-1|15
CASSPDKFGHNEQFF
TGTGCCAGCAGCCCTGACAAGTTCGGCCACAATGAGCAGTTCTTC
>TRBV27|NA|few|TRBJ2-1|11
CASESGSEQFF
TGTGCCAGCGAATCAGGGTCTGAGCAGTTCTTC
>TRBV4-3|TRBD2|NA|TRBJ2-1|16
CASSQDFAGGQAEQFF
TGCGCCAGCAGCCAAGATTTCGCGGGAGGGCAGGCTGAGCAGTTCTTC
>TRBV2|NA|NA|TRBJ2-7|10
CASEGNEQYF
TGTGCCAGTGAGGGGAACGAGCAGTACTTC
>TRBV28|TRBD2|NA|TRBJ2-1|15
CASKGLAGAYNEQFF
TGTGCCAGTAAAGGGCTAGCGGGAGCTTACAATGAGCAGTTCTTC
>TRBV6-6|NA|NA|TRBJ2-7|14
CASSYDIPAAEQYF
TGTGCCAGCAGTTACGACATCCCGGCCGCCGAGCAGTACTTC
>TRBV6-1|NA|many|TRBJ2-7|11
CASSGTYEQYF
TGTGCCAGCAGTGGGACCTACGAGCAGTACTTC
>TRBV7-2|TRBD2|NA|TRBJ2-1|18
CASSLVIAGGPEYNEQFF
TGTGCCAGCAGCTTAGTGATAGCGGGAGGTCCCGAATACAATGAGCAGTTCTTC
>TRBV30|NA|NA|TRBJ1-3|18
CAWSVLMYRLSSGNTIYF
TGTGCCTGGAGTGTACTGATGTACAGGCTGTCCTCTGGAAACACCATATATTTT
>TRBV9|NA|NA|TRBJ2-2|17
CASSAYRDISNTGELFF
TGTGCCAGCAGCGCTTACCGGGACATCTCGAACACCGGGGAGCTGTTTTTT
>TRBV7-9|NA|NA|TRBJ2-7|10
CASSQYEQYF
TGTGCCAGCAGCCAGTACGAGCAGTACTTC
>TRBV30|TRBD1|NA|TRBJ2-3|14
CAWSPGQGTDTQYF
TGTGCCTGGAGTCCGGGACAGGGCACAGATACGCAGTATTTT
>TRBV4-1|TRBD2|NA|TRBJ2-7|14
CASSLSGTTYEQYF
TGCGCCAGCAGCCTTAGCGGGACCACCTACGAGCAGTACTTC
>TRBV5-6|NA|NA|TRBJ2-3|15
CASSLRLGWTDTQYF
TGTGCCAGCAGCTTGCGCCTGGGGTGGACAGATACGCAGTATTTT
>TRBV11-3|NA|NA|TRBJ2-1|15
CASSARDKGFNEQFF
TGTGCCAGCAGCGCCCGGGACAAGGGATTCAATGAGCAGTTCTTC
>TRBV1|NA|once|TRBJ2-1|16
CTSSHSTSGRYNEQFF
TGCACCAGCAGTCATTCGACTAGCGGGAGATACAATGAGCAGTTCTTC
>TRBV5-5|TRBD2|NA|TRBJ2-3|16
CASSQWTSGAGDTQYF
TGTGCCAGCAGCCAGTGGACTAGCGGGGCCGGGGATACGCAGTATTTT
>TRBV6-5|NA|NA|TRBJ1-1|14
CASSPTGPNTEAFF
TGTGCCAGCAGCCCAACAGGCCCGAACACTGAAGCTTTCTTT
>TRBV30|TRBD1|NA|TRBJ2-7|15
CAWTEGTGLSYEQYF
TGTGCCTGGACAGAGGGGACAGGGCTTTCCTACGAGCAGTACTTC
>TRBV29-1|TRBD2|NA|TRBJ2-1|13
CSVVSSGYNEQFF
TGCAGCGTTGTGTCTAGCGGATACAATGAGCAGTTCTTC
>TRBV9|NA|NA|TRBJ2-1|17
CASSDRSGGPSYNEQFF
TGTGCCAGCAGCGACCGATCCGGCGGGCCGTCCTACAATGAGCAGTTCTTC
>TRBV4-1|NA|once|TRBJ1-4|13
CASSQGPFEKLFF
TGCGCCAGCAGCCAAGGCCCCTTTGAAAAACTGTTTTTT
>TRBV7-2|NA|NA|TRBJ2-5|15
CASSPEGLWVETQYF
TGTGCCAGCAGCCCCGAGGGTCTCTGGGTAGAGACCCAGTACTTC
>TRBV5-4|TRBD2|NA|TRBJ2-5|14
CASSFLAAQETQYF
TGTGCCAGCAGCTTCCTAGCGGCCCAAGAGACCCAGTACTTC
>TRBV4-1|NA|NA|TRBJ2-2|13
CASSQEMAGAMFF
TGCGCCAGCAGCCAAGAGATGGCAGGGGCGATGTTTTTT
>TRBV6-5|NA|NA|TRBJ2-1|15
CASSEPGLTYNEQFF
TGTGCCAGCAGCGAGCCGGGACTTACCTACAATGAGCAGTTCTTC
>TRBV21-1|NA|NA|TRBJ2-7|16
CASSPDGGDQDYEQYF
TGTGCCAGCAGTCCCGACGGGGGGGACCAAGATTACGAGCAGTACTTC
>TRBV5-4|TRBD2|NA|TRBJ2-3|16
CASSVTSGRAVDTQYF
TGTGCCAGCAGCGTTACTAGCGGGAGGGCCGTAGATACGCAGTATTTT
>TRBV6-5|TRBD1|once|TRBJ2-1|16
CASSYGQGVSYNEQFF
TGTGCCAGCAGTTATGGACAGGGGGTCTCCTACAATGAGCAGTTCTTC
>TRBV5-5|TRBD2|NA|TRBJ2-3|17
CASSGNGLADFTDTQYF
TGTGCCAGCAGCGGGAACGGACTAGCGGACTTCACAGATACGCAGTATTTT
>TRBV28|NA|NA|TRBJ1-5|15
CASSSSRVSNQPQHF
TGTGCCAGCAGTTCCTCCAGGGTTAGCAATCAGCCCCAGCATTTT